The 27 T cell receptor beta chains below all came from one sample that was sequenced in a study of chemoradiotherapy in HPV16-positive cancers. Generated by immunoSEQ multiplex PCR, the TCRdb table keeps only in-frame clones and is missing some. The data hold 25,000 to 30,000 clones, with 93% observed a single time. The sample in question was blood, obtained from a patient who underwent chemoradiotherapy. The receptor source for this set is a human donor with HPV-associated anogenital cancer.

This chain joins TRBV5-1 and TRBJ1-3; TRBD1 aligns across 11 bases. Trimming took 4 bases from V and 4 from J; bases not matched to a gene: 13. Germline loops: CDR1 SGHRS, CDR2 YFSETQ. There are 18 residues in the CDR3. CDR3 DNA: TGCGCCAGCAGCAGGACCGGGACAGGGGGTCTGGTGGGAAACACCATATATTTT. Encoded protein: CASSRTGTGGLVGNTIYF.

The rearrangement links TRBV28 to TRBJ2-6; the D is unclear. This CDR3 contains 12 residues. With 8 bases removed from V and 2 bases from J, the gap between germline ends came to 4 bases. Germline CDR1 and CDR2: MDHEN and SYDVKM. DNA of the CDR3: TGTGCCAGCCTCACTGGGGCCAACGTCCTGACTTTC. Translated: CASLTGANVLTF.

The chain uses TRBV7-3 and TRBJ2-1; 9 nucleotides line up with TRBD1. V dropped 4 bases and J dropped 4; count of bases not matched to a gene: 5. This CDR3 is 15 amino acids long. Per the germline V gene, CDR1 is SGHTA and CDR2 is FQGTGA. This CDR3 is CASSSGQGGYNEQFF. CDR3 coding DNA: TGTGCCAGCAGCTCGGGACAGGGTGGATACAATGAGCAGTTCTTC.

The rearrangement joins TRBV7-2 to TRBJ2-7, with 7 bases fitting TRBD1. The CDR3 is 14 amino acids. The germline gives CDR1 SGHTA, CDR2 FQGNSA. The V and J ends lost 4 bases and 6 bases, in that order; junction bases with no gene match: 9. In DNA form, the CDR3 reads TGTGCCAGCAGCTATGACAGGGATGCGGGCGAGCAGTACTTC. Translating gives CASSYDRDAGEQYF.

This clone was counted a single time. The chain has TRBV7-9 and TRBJ1-1, with D unresolved. V was trimmed by 7 bases and J by 1 base, leaving 16 bases between them. The CDR3 has 15 residues. Germline assignment: CDR1 SEHNR and CDR2 FQNEAQ (reference sequence). The CDR3 here is CASTPKKTGNTEAFF. DNA for the CDR3: TGTGCCAGCACACCGAAAAAGACTGGGAACACTGAAGCTTTCTTT. The full variable domain, in which reference TRBV7-9 and TRBJ1-1 provide the parts outside the CDR3, is DTGVSQNPRHKITKRGQNVTFRCDPISEHNRLYWYRQTLGQGPEFLTYFQNEAQLEKSRLLSDRFSAERPKGSFSTLEIQRTEQGDSAMYLCASTPKKTGNTEAFFGQGTRLTVV.

The chain links TRBV19 to TRBJ1-1, with D tentatively TRBD1 (5 bases). The CDR3 is 14 amino acids. Trimming took 3 bases from V and 4 from J, leaving 12 bases between them. Germline assignment: CDR1 LNHDA and CDR2 SQIVND (reference sequence). The CDR3 here is CASSIVGASTEAFF. In DNA form, the CDR3 reads TGTGCCAGTAGTATCGTAGGGGCGAGCACTGAAGCTTTCTTT.

A few counts support this clone. The V call is TRBV2, the J call TRBJ1-1, with D perhaps TRBD1 (5 bases). Trimming removed 5 bases from V and 0 bases from J, with 10 bases in between. In germline, CDR1 is SNHLY, CDR2 FYNNEI. The CDR3 has 14 amino acids. The CDR3 sequence: CASSYGAVNTEAFF. CDR3 coding DNA: TGTGCCAGCAGTTACGGGGCGGTGAACACTGAAGCTTTCTTT.

This clone was recorded only once. This rearrangement joins TRBV19 to TRBJ1-2; possibly TRBD1 for D (6 bases). This CDR3 spans 12 amino acids. Germline assignment: CDR1 LNHDA and CDR2 SQIVND (reference sequence). V gave up 6 bases and J gave up 12 bases, with 17 bases separating them. The CDR3 DNA is TGTGCCAGTAGAATTGCACAGGGTCGTCACACCTTC. The encoded protein is CASRIAQGRHTF.

The chain joins TRBV6-4 to TRBJ2-7, with D perhaps being TRBD1 or TRBD2 (5 bases each). CDR3 length equals 13 residues. Trimming pared 2 bases from V and 7 bases from J, leaving 12 bases between. Germline values: CDR1 MRHNA, CDR2 SNTAGT. CDR3 protein: CASSDGASGEQYF. DNA of the CDR3: TGTGCCAGCAGTGACGGGGCCTCGGGGGAGCAGTACTTC.

CDR3 in amino acids: CASSFLPGSRGRQPQHF. CDR3 coding DNA: TGTGCCAGCAGTTTTCTCCCCGGTTCACGGGGTCGACAGCCCCAGCATTTT. The chain is built from TRBV28 and TRBJ1-5; unclear D gene. Germline V lookup: CDR1 MDHEN, CDR2 SYDVKM. The CDR3 has 17 amino acids. V shed 3 bases and J shed 7 bases, with 22 bases lying between them.

The CDR3 DNA is TGTGCCAGCAGTGAGTGGGGGGAGAACACTGAAGCTTTCTTT. Protein product: CASSEWGENTEAFF. The V call is TRBV6-1, the J call TRBJ1-1; tentatively, D is TRBD1 (5 bases). The CDR3 has 14 residues. Trimming stripped 3 bases from V and 1 base from J, with 9 bases between. Germline CDR1 reads MNHNS; CDR2 reads SASEGT.

This chain uses TRBV5-1 with TRBJ2-1; D not certain. V lost 9 bases, J lost 5 bases, and 15 bases lay in between. Germline V gene sequence: CDR1 SGHRS, CDR2 YFSETQ. The CDR3 is 13 residues long. The CDR3 protein is CATSIMPHNEQFF. In DNA form, the CDR3 reads TGCGCCACCTCGATCATGCCCCACAATGAGCAGTTCTTC.

V usage is TRBV7-2 and J usage is TRBJ2-3; a possible D gene is TRBD2 (6 bases). The CDR3 consists of 15 residues. Trimming cost V 1 base and J 5 bases, with 13 bases left between them. Germline V CDR1 and CDR2: SGHTA, FQGNSA. CDR3 amino acids: CASSLGPTGGDTQYF. CDR3 in DNA: TGTGCCAGCAGCTTAGGGCCAACCGGGGGAGATACGCAGTATTTT.

This clone was picked up one time. The chain is built from TRBV9 and TRBJ2-3; 12 nucleotides match TRBD2. The V segment lost 3 bases and the J segment 7 bases; nucleotides outside the gene matches: 9. Germline values: CDR1 SGDLS, CDR2 YYNGEE. The CDR3 consists of 16 residues. CDR3 sequence (DNA): TGTGCCAGCAGCGAATCGACTAGCGGGAGTAGGTATACGCAGTATTTT. The encoded protein is CASSESTSGSRYTQYF.

This chain uses TRBV27 with TRBJ1-1, with D possibly being TRBD1 (5 bases). Trimming left V 2 bases short and J 0 bases short, with 7 bases between. The CDR3 consists of 14 residues. The germline V gene encodes CDR1 MNHEY and CDR2 SMNVEV (reference sequence). In DNA form, the CDR3 reads TGTGCCAGCAGTTTAGCAGGGCTGAACACTGAAGCTTTCTTT. It encodes CASSLAGLNTEAFF.

V gene TRBV2 combines with J gene TRBJ1-5, with 8 nucleotides matching TRBD1. Germline values: CDR1 SNHLY, CDR2 FYNNEI. The CDR3 sequence is 14 residues long. Trimming took 5 bases from V and 2 from J; bases not matched to a gene: 2. The CDR3: CASSLTGGNQPQHF. As DNA, the CDR3 is TGTGCCAGCAGTCTGACAGGGGGCAATCAGCCCCAGCATTTT. Full variable domain (missing parts from reference TRBV2 and TRBJ1-5): EPEVTQTPSHQVTQMGQEVILRCVPISNHLYFYWYRQILGQKVEFLVSFYNNEISEKSEIFDDQFSVERPDGSNFTLKIRSTKLEDSAMYFCASSLTGGNQPQHFGDGTRLSIL.

This sequence joins TRBV11-2 and TRBJ1-4; a possible D gene is TRBD1 (5 bases). Germline loops: CDR1 SGHAT, CDR2 FQNNGV. CDR3 size: 15 residues. The ends were cut back, 1 base at V and 7 bases at J, with 13 bases in the middle. The CDR3 DNA reads TGTGCCAGCAGCTTAGGGGGCAGGGCGGGTGAAAAACTGTTTTTT. Amino acid sequence: CASSLGGRAGEKLFF.

This chain links TRBV6-5 with TRBJ1-2, with TRBD1 matching over 12 bases. Looked up from germline, CDR1 is MNHEY and CDR2 is SVGAGI. The CDR3 has 16 amino acids. Unmatched junction bases numbered 5, after V lost 2 bases and J lost 4 bases. In DNA, the CDR3 is TGTGCCAGCAGTTACGTGGGGACAGGGGGCCCCTATGGCTACACCTTC. Amino acid sequence: CASSYVGTGGPYGYTF.

The chain has TRBV7-9 and TRBJ2-1; 11 bases line up with TRBD2. Germline V gene sequence: CDR1 SEHNR, CDR2 FQNEAQ (reference sequence). CDR3 length: 15 amino acids. With 7 bases clipped from V and 7 bases from J, the junction kept 9 bases outside the gene matches. Here the CDR3 DNA reads TGTGCCAGCACCCTGGGTAGCGGGAGGGGGAATGAGCAGTTCTTC. Translated: CASTLGSGRGNEQFF.

The chain couples TRBV28 to TRBJ2-1; possibly TRBD1 or TRBD2 for D (5 bases each). Germline CDR1 MDHEN, CDR2 SYDVKM. Trimming took off 5 bases at V and 0 bases at J, with 17 bases between the two ends. This CDR3 region has 17 residues. CDR3 DNA: TGTGCCAGCAGTCCCATCGGGACGTTGAGCTCCTACAATGAGCAGTTCTTC. Residues: CASSPIGTLSSYNEQFF.

The rearrangement joins TRBV7-9 to TRBJ2-3; 7 nucleotides align to TRBD1. CDR1 is SEHNR and CDR2 is FQNEAQ in the germline V gene (reference sequence). The CDR3 has 14 residues. V was clipped by 5 bases and J by 4 bases; unmatched bases: 6. The CDR3 bases are TGTGCCAGCAGCCAAAGACAGGGCCCAGATACGCAGTATTTT. Translation: CASSQRQGPDTQYF.

This rearrangement joins TRBV25-1 to TRBJ1-4; a possible D gene is TRBD1 (5 bases). Germline V lookup: CDR1 MGHDK, CDR2 SYGVNS. V was shortened by 5 bases and J by 8 bases, with 18 bases between the two germline ends. This CDR3 has 15 residues. In DNA, the CDR3 is TGTGCCAGCAGTCCGGACACAATATACCGGGAAAAACTGTTTTTT. Its translation: CASSPDTIYREKLFF.

J is TRBJ1-5 and V is TRBV7-9, with a tentative D call TRBD1 (5 bases). The CDR3 consists of 15 residues. V lost 3 bases to trimming and J lost 2 bases, with 11 bases between them. CDR1 is SEHNR and CDR2 is FQNEAQ in the germline V gene (reference sequence). The CDR3 DNA reads as TGTGCCAGCAGCTTCGAGGGGTTGGGCAATCAGCCCCAGCATTTT. It is translated as CASSFEGLGNQPQHF.

The genes are TRBV9 and TRBJ2-7, with 12 bases that match TRBD2. Per the germline V gene, CDR1 is SGDLS and CDR2 is YYNGEE. Trimming cost V 3 bases and J 4 bases; bases outside gene matches: 5. This CDR3 comprises 15 residues. The CDR3 DNA is TGTGCCAGCAGCGCGACTAGCGGGAGTTGGTACGAGCAGTACTTC. This encodes CASSATSGSWYEQYF.

The chain combines TRBV7-2 with TRBJ1-1, with TRBD1 as a possible D gene (6 bases). This CDR3 region has 14 residues. Trimming took 0 bases from V and 2 from J, leaving 7 bases between them. The germline gives CDR1 SGHTA, CDR2 FQGNSA. CDR3 protein: CASSLARGNTEAFF. The DNA of the CDR3 is TGTGCCAGCAGCTTAGCCAGGGGAAACACTGAAGCTTTCTTT.

The CDR3 sequence: CASSQVGGNGYTF. The DNA for the CDR3 is TGCGCCAGCAGCCAAGTGGGGGGTAATGGCTACACCTTC. The chain uses TRBV4-1 and TRBJ1-2; D might be TRBD1 (5 bases). From germline, CDR1 is MGHRA and CDR2 YSYEKL. The CDR3 has 13 residues. V was clipped by 1 base and J by 6 bases, with 9 bases between them.

The chain employs TRBV7-2 and TRBJ1-2, with no clear D. CDR3 length: 15 residues. V lost 0 bases and J lost 2, with 10 bases in between. Germline CDR1 and CDR2: SGHTA and FQGNSA. The CDR3 spells CASSLAPSLNYGYTF. Here the CDR3 DNA reads TGTGCCAGCAGCTTAGCCCCCAGTCTAAACTATGGCTACACCTTC. The full variable domain, its missing parts supplied by reference TRBV7-2 and TRBJ1-2, is GAGVSQSPSNKVTEKGKDVELRCDPISGHTALYWYRQSLGQGLEFLIYFQGNSAPDKSGLPSDRFSAERTGGSVSTLTIQRTQQEDSAVYLCASSLAPSLNYGYTFGSGTRLTVV.